Sequencing of this TCR beta chain was carried out in a study of T cells in Graves' hyperthyroidism and ophthalmopathy. Germline V gene lookup returns CDR1 SEHNR and CDR2 FQNEAQ (reference sequence). The junction had 6 bases not matched to a gene; V was cut back by 5 bases and J by 3 bases. The CDR3 sequence is 15 residues long. TCR beta CDR3 sequences were amplified from RNA transcripts. Primed by the HTBI set, a first-round RT-PCR was run on the TCR CDR3. Using its own MiXCR run on the multiplex PCR reads, TCRdb lists one record per CDR3 protein. The data contain 700,000 or so distinct CDR3 sequences, approximately 14% of them singletons.

This clonotype was obtained from a woman aged 50 to 65 with Graves' ophthalmopathy. The material sequenced was blood. This chain links TRBV7-9 with TRBJ1-5; 8 bases align to TRBD1. Here the CDR3 reads CASSMGQVDNQPQHF. CDR3 bases: TGTGCCAGCAGCATGGGACAGGTTGACAATCAGCCCCAGCATTTT.